The entry below gives a single TCR beta chain sequence along with its context. The sample holds a few counts of this clone. No antigen is known for it. The record has no base qualities; no much larger clone is one base away. In the germline V gene (reference sequence), CDR1 corresponds to MNHEY and CDR2 to SMNVEV. V loses 3 bases, J loses 3 bases, and the germline ends lie 14 bases apart. Spanning cysteine to phenylalanine, the CDR3 consists of 16 amino acids. The retained sequence is limited to the CDR3, 48 bases, with the frame set at the first base. The sample is drawn from a study of hypomethylating agent response in myelodysplastic syndrome (dated by TCRdb to the early 2020s). Notes on the research overall: The hypomethylating agents azacitidine (about 70% of the 11) or decitabine (3 of 11) were used to treat the patients. The cohort included under 10 male and 2 female myelodysplastic syndrome patients. Complete response or hematologic improvement counted as response, and patients meeting neither criterion were classed as non-responders. On average the patients were 72.2 +/- 6.3 years old, and a diploid cytogenetic profile was seen most often. Six or seven patients responded with complete response or hematologic improvement, and a few patients were non-responders. TET2 mutation was identified most frequently, being present in 5 of 11 patients. The study at large found these results: Healthy control donors were not age-matched to MDS patients, which could have impacted the MDS versus healthy comparison. Novel clonotypes emerged more often in responders, while non-responders showed more contracted clonotypes after treatment. A possible recognition of novel MDS antigens by the shared GLIPH2 clusters was not confirmed and needs experimental validation. After hypomethylating agent treatment, no significant change in richness, rarefaction diversity or clonality was seen, either across all patients or within response groups. Only roughly 11 patients were analyzed, so the cohort was small.

Libraries were made using the immunoSEQ multiplex PCR assay. Sequencing was run at survey resolution with two replicates of about 200 ng each, for a total of roughly 400 ng of DNA per sample. The hsTCRB kit detected rearranged TCRB sequences in genomic DNA using multiplex PCR primers targeting V and J genes. In the first PCR, the CDR3 region was amplified for approximately 31 cycles with the QIAGEN Multiplex PCR Kit. An approximately 8-cycle second PCR added sample barcodes and Illumina adapters to each replicate. Pooled libraries were quantified using a QuantStudio 6 and the KAPA library quantification kit. Roughly 14 pM of pooled libraries were sequenced on an Illumina MiSeq with 156-cycle single-end reads and a 15-cycle index read. Per the source publication's procedure: Of 168,753 unique clonotypes, roughly 1.5% were flagged by VDJdb annotation as previously reported viral-epitope-specific clonotypes. Raw reads were processed by the immunoSEQ Data Assistant and immunoSEQ Analyzer into normalized, annotated TCRB repertoires. Clonotypes were analyzed with BioAnalyzer and version 0.6.5 of the immunarch R package. Richness was estimated after downsampling every repertoire to the clone count of the smallest repertoire. Clonotypes were sorted into expanded, contracted or novel categories with Fisher's exact tests, where novel meant the clonotype had zero frequency before treatment. GLIPH2 clustered significantly changed CDR3 beta sequences using simulation_depth=1000 and kmer_min_depth=3, excluding CDR3s shorter than five residues. TCRdb took this table from immuneACCESS and kept in-frame rearrangements with V and J called. Such tables lack part of the clones; where checked against another copy, unresolved V genes explain under half of the gap, and the rest is unexplained. V, J and clone size are those of that table, while D and trimming were read from the DNA. The sample profile shows over 2,500 clones; more than 70% of them were found once. The top ten hold approximately 29% of the sample.

Bulk bone marrow was analyzed without sorting T-cell subsets. TCR beta CDR3 regions were immunosequenced from bone marrow of 11 myelodysplastic syndrome patients before and after hypomethylating agent therapy. For longitudinal repertoire tracking, every patient provided one baseline bone marrow and two to three bone marrows collected at different post-treatment timepoints. Genomic DNA was isolated from whole bone marrow, and DNA quality was assessed with TapeStation, NanoDrop OneC and PicoGreen assays. This TCR was recovered from a human donor with myelodysplastic syndrome. The sequencing used bone marrow, collected before or after starting hypomethylating agent treatment for myelodysplastic syndrome (not recorded which). The chain is made from TRBV27 and TRBJ2-2, with TRBD2 as a weak D call on 6 bases. CDR3 protein: CASSLTRAGYTGELFF. The nucleotides read TGTGCCAGCAGTTTGACTAGGGCGGGATACACCGGGGAGCTGTTTTTT.